The sequence of this T cell receptor (beta chain) was determined in a study of blood T cell repertoires in COVID-19. In the authors' workflow: By means of reference gene primer amplification, nucleated cell counts were estimated. Assay used: immunoSEQ multiplex PCR; TCRdb lists only in-frame clones, some missing. V and J calls and clone size are copied from that table; D and trimming were computed from the DNA. The data show 120,000 to 150,000 clones, over 80% seen once. The CDR3 is 19 residues long. Germline V gives CDR1 MGHRA, CDR2 YSYEKL. V dropped 5 bases and J dropped 4; count of bases not matched to a gene: 21.

The source material was peripheral blood. The V gene is TRBV4-1, the J gene TRBJ1-2; the match to TRBD1 covers 8 bases. This receptor was taken from a man aged 45-60 years who had recovered from COVID-19. CDR3 loop: CASSAIDRGGQAVRYGYTF. CDR3 nucleotide sequence: TGCGCCAGCAGCGCAATCGACAGGGGCGGTCAAGCAGTCCGCTATGGCTACACCTTC.